Each of the 16 T cell receptor beta chains below was sequenced from the same sample in a study of blood T cells in healthy people across ages (dated by TCRdb to 2015 to 2017). Library preparation was by 5' RACE. The instrument was an Illumina HiSeq 2500. A second PCR of about 6 to 11 cycles was performed with a sample-barcoded 5' primer and a J-beta primer mix. TCRdb ran its own pipeline on the public reads, namely fastp trimming at Q25 and MiXCR clone calling, and kept in-frame beta chains. Duplicate CDR3 protein sequences are folded into a single record with the most common DNA and genes. The sample table records 1.5 million to 2 million distinct CDR3 sequences; approximately 30% of these occur just once. Of the sample, 7.7% falls within the top ten clones. Sequenced: blood. All receptors derive from a woman aged 30 to 39 in good health.

This clonotype was detected only a few times. The rearrangement links TRBV11-2 to TRBJ2-7; D call uncertain. Germline-derived CDR1 and CDR2 are SGHAT and FQNNGV. The CDR3 spans 13 residues. Trimming took 0 bases from V and 4 from J, leaving 7 bases between them. The CDR3 reads CASSLDQAYEQYF. The CDR3 DNA sequence: TGTGCCAGCAGCTTAGATCAGGCATACGAGCAGTACTTC.

This clonotype was picked up a small number of times. Germline is not matched at one junction end, which may reflect a read error. In DNA form, the CDR3 reads TGCAGTGCTAGCACCGGGACAGGGGGATTCAATCAGCAGTTCTTC. Its protein is CSASTGTGGFNQQFF. This chain connects TRBV20-1 to TRBJ2-1, with 11 bases fitting TRBD1. The CDR3 totals 15 residues. Germline CDR1 and CDR2: DFQATT and SNEGSKA (reference sequence).

V usage is TRBV2 and J usage is TRBJ1-2; unclear D gene. The CDR3 sequence is 13 residues long. The germline V gene has CDR1 SNHLY and CDR2 FYNNEI. V lost 8 bases to trimming and J lost 4 bases, with 14 bases between them. CDR3 coding DNA: TGTGCCAGCGATTTTCAAGTGGGCTATGGCTACACCTTC. Its translation: CASDFQVGYGYTF.

This clonotype was seen a few times. This chain joins TRBV20-1 and TRBJ1-5; unclear D gene. This CDR3 region has 13 residues. The germline V and J ends were trimmed by 6 bases and 3 bases, with 12 bases remaining between them. The germline gives CDR1 DFQATT, CDR2 SNEGSKA (reference sequence). The chain's CDR3 is CSAGGGDNQPQHF. The CDR3, as DNA: TGCAGTGCGGGAGGTGGGGACAATCAGCCCCAGCATTTT.

This clonotype was seen a handful of times. The V gene is TRBV7-2, the J gene TRBJ2-1, with 9 bases that match TRBD1. Germline-derived CDR1 and CDR2 are SGHTA and FQGNSA. The V and J ends lost 5 bases and 10 bases, in that order; junction bases with no gene match: 9. CDR3 length equals 14 residues. The CDR3 spells CASSEGQGLSEQFF. In DNA, the CDR3 is TGTGCCAGCAGCGAGGGACAGGGTCTTTCCGAGCAGTTCTTC.

The chain's CDR3 is CASSLKGGVSTDTQYF. DNA of the CDR3: TGTGCCAGCAGCTTAAAAGGCGGGGTTAGCACAGATACGCAGTATTTT. This sequence joins TRBV7-2 and TRBJ2-3; perhaps TRBD2 as D (6 bases). From germline, CDR1 is SGHTA and CDR2 FQGNSA. Trimming left V 2 bases short and J 0 bases short, with 12 bases between. This CDR3 comprises 16 residues.

The J gene is TRBJ1-1, the V gene TRBV7-9; tentative D call: TRBD1 (5 bases). Between the trimmed V and J ends, which lost 6 bases and 1 base, there was a span of 12 bases. CDR3 length: 14 residues. CDR1 is SEHNR and CDR2 is FQNEAQ in the germline V gene (reference sequence). DNA of the CDR3: TGTGCCAGCAGTTGGGACCAGGGGAACACTGAAGCTTTCTTT. Protein sequence: CASSWDQGNTEAFF.

V is TRBV5-5 and J is TRBJ2-1; 9 bases map to TRBD2. The CDR3 has 14 amino acids. V was pared by 4 bases and J by 9 bases, with 8 bases of the junction left unmatched. Germline loops: CDR1 SGHKS, CDR2 YYEKEE (reference sequence). CDR3 sequence: CASSATSSGIEQFF. The CDR3 bases are TGTGCCAGCAGCGCAACCTCTAGCGGGATTGAGCAGTTCTTC.

Here the CDR3 reads CASSRPENIQYF. In DNA form, the CDR3 reads TGTGCCAGCAGTCGCCCTGAAAACATTCAGTACTTC. J is TRBJ2-4 and V is TRBV28; D not certain. With 5 bases removed from V and 5 bases from J, the gap between germline ends came to 7 bases. There are 12 residues in the CDR3. Germline CDR1 reads MDHEN; CDR2 reads SYDVKM.

This clonotype has a handful of counts. The chain joins TRBV29-1 to TRBJ2-7; the D gene is possibly TRBD1 (6 bases). The germline V gene encodes CDR1 SQVTM and CDR2 ANQGSEA. V lost 5 bases, J lost 2 bases, and 16 bases lay in between. The CDR3 runs 14 residues. The CDR3 DNA sequence: TGCAGCGTTAGCCGGGACATTCTTCCCTACGAGCAGTACTTC. It codes for CSVSRDILPYEQYF.

This clonotype was recorded at least ten times. This chain joins TRBV4-1 and TRBJ1-2; D unresolved. Per the germline V gene, CDR1 is MGHRA and CDR2 is YSYEKL. The CDR3 consists of 14 residues. The germline V and J ends were trimmed by 0 bases and 5 bases, with 10 bases remaining between them. CDR3 protein: CASSQEGSWYGYTF. DNA of the CDR3: TGCGCCAGCAGCCAAGAGGGCAGTTGGTATGGCTACACCTTC.

This clonotype was recorded many times. The chain combines TRBV10-3 with TRBJ2-4; 11 nucleotides align to TRBD2. The V segment lost 0 bases and the J segment 8 bases; nucleotides outside the gene matches: 6. Germline V gene data show CDR1 as ENHRY and CDR2 as SYGVKD. This CDR3 is built from 16 residues. The CDR3 protein is CAISESTSGSTHIQYF. The CDR3 DNA reads TGTGCCATCAGTGAGTCTACTAGCGGGAGTACGCACATTCAGTACTTC.

In its sample, this clonotype was seen a few times. The chain is built from TRBV9 and TRBJ2-3; a possible D gene is TRBD1 (5 bases). This CDR3 has 15 residues. Trimming stripped 0 bases from V and 2 bases from J, with 10 bases between. Germline values: CDR1 SGDLS, CDR2 YYNGEE. CDR3 DNA: TGTGCCAGCAGCGTAGAGGGGCAGCCCACAGATACGCAGTATTTT. Translated: CASSVEGQPTDTQYF.

The chain links TRBV7-9 to TRBJ2-5, with D uncertain. This CDR3 spans 13 amino acids. Between the trimmed V and J ends, which lost 5 bases and 5 bases, there was a span of 12 bases. Germline loops: CDR1 SEHNR, CDR2 FQNEAQ (reference sequence). The CDR3 sequence: CASSPTRTETQYF. Here the CDR3 DNA reads TGTGCCAGCAGCCCTACACGAACGGAGACCCAGTACTTC. The full variable domain, completed using reference TRBV7-9 and TRBJ2-5, is DTGVSQNPRHKITKRGQNVTFRCDPISEHNRLYWYRQTLGQGPEFLTYFQNEAQLEKSRLLSDRFSAERPKGSFSTLEIQRTEQGDSAMYLCASSPTRTETQYFGPGTRLLVL.

The rearrangement links TRBV2 to TRBJ2-4, with a weak D call TRBD1 (6 bases). The DNA end is a closer match to TRBJ2-7, so the J assignment may be wrong. Germline values: CDR1 SNHLY, CDR2 FYNNEI. The CDR3 is 15 amino acids. CDR3 region: CASSGKQGGLSEQYF. For the CDR3, the DNA is TGTGCCAGCAGTGGTAAACAGGGTGGGTTATCCGAGCAGTACTTC.

The chain has TRBV4-1 and TRBJ1-1; 7 bases align to TRBD1. Per the germline V gene, CDR1 is MGHRA and CDR2 is YSYEKL. This CDR3 comprises 14 residues. The V gene end was trimmed by 3 bases and the J gene end by 3 bases; junction bases not matched to a gene: 4. The DNA of the CDR3 is TGCGCCAGCAGCCAGATCGGGACAGACACTGAAGCTTTCTTT. Translated: CASSQIGTDTEAFF.